The present entry profiles one T cell receptor beta chain with its context. There are 13 residues in the CDR3. Trimming took 1 base from V and 9 from J, leaving 11 bases between them. Germline V lookup: CDR1 SGHRS, CDR2 YFSETQ. Method: immunoSEQ multiplex PCR; TCRdb's copy keeps in-frame clones and lacks some. The sample records 15,000 to 20,000 clones, roughly 74% being singletons. The data derive from a study of sequential checkpoint blockade in melanoma. In the study overall: Each arm's sequence ended with maintenance nivolumab.

Treatment denoted: randomized to nivolumab then ipilimumab (arm A) or the reverse (arm B). No patient had prior DNA-damaging chemotherapy. Live CD3+CD8+ CD19− CD56− cells were sorted from PBMCs. The V gene is TRBV5-1, the J gene TRBJ2-1; TRBD2 might be the D (6 bases). Sequenced here: CD8+ T cells sorted from blood (inferred from file names), sampled from a patient given nivolumab and ipilimumab in sequence. This clonotype originated in a human donor with melanoma. CDR3 DNA: TGCGCCAGCAGCTTGACTAGCTCTACTGAGCAGTTCTTC. Its translation is CASSLTSSTEQFF.